The rows below give T cell receptor beta chains drawn from one sample of a study. In TCRdb, the RT-PCR reads were re-called with MiXCR into one record per CDR3 protein. The sample carries 550,000 to 750,000 distinct CDR3 sequences, 12% to 15% recorded once. Sample: memory CD4+ T cells from blood. The source of these receptors is a female donor in good health, serving as a healthy control. CDR3s include the opening cysteine and the closing phenylalanine or tryptophan. The D gene is left open where the match is weak. Clone sizes are given selectively: once, few, many, or a class where the clone is expanded.

d_gene: -; abundance: few; v_gene: TRBV20-1; len: 15; j_gene: TRBJ2-7; CDR3nt: TGCAGTGCTAGGGAAACATCGGGGGCGGGTTACGAGCAGTACTTC; CDR3aa: CSARETSGAGYEQYF
d_gene: -; abundance: many; v_gene: TRBV18; len: 15; j_gene: TRBJ2-1; CDR3nt: TGTGCCAGCTCACCACCGGTTGGGGGTGGTAATGAGCAGTTCTTC; CDR3aa: CASSPPVGGGNEQFF
d_gene: -; abundance: once; v_gene: TRBV6-1; len: 13; j_gene: TRBJ1-1; CDR3nt: TGTGCCAGCACCAGGGGACGGAACACTGAAGCTTTCTTT; CDR3aa: CASTRGRNTEAFF
d_gene: -; abundance: few; v_gene: TRBV5-5; len: 15; j_gene: TRBJ1-2; CDR3nt: TGTGCCAGCAGAGTCAATTTGGGACCACGCTGGGGCTACACCTTC; CDR3aa: CASRVNLGPRWGYTF
d_gene: -; abundance: few; v_gene: TRBV14; len: 19; j_gene: TRBJ2-7; CDR3nt: TGTGCCAGCAGCCAAGAAAGAATAAGAGTCCCCCCACGAATCTACGAGCAGTACTTC; CDR3aa: CASSQERIRVPPRIYEQYF
d_gene: TRBD2; abundance: -; v_gene: TRBV10-3; len: 16; j_gene: TRBJ2-3; CDR3nt: TGTGCCATCAGTGAGTCCGCTAGCGGGGGAGTCGATACGCAGTATTTT; CDR3aa: CAISESASGGVDTQYF
d_gene: TRBD2; abundance: few; v_gene: TRBV5-1; len: 15; j_gene: TRBJ2-1; CDR3nt: TGCGCCAGCAAACTAGCGGGAGTATCCTACAATGAGCAGTTCTTC; CDR3aa: CASKLAGVSYNEQFF
d_gene: TRBD1; abundance: few; v_gene: TRBV7-9; len: 14; j_gene: TRBJ1-2; CDR3nt: TGTGCCAGCAGCATGGACAGGGGCAACTATGGCTACACCTTC; CDR3aa: CASSMDRGNYGYTF
d_gene: -; abundance: few; v_gene: TRBV5-1; len: 16; j_gene: TRBJ2-3; CDR3nt: TGCGCCAGCAGCTTGGTGGCTAGTAAGGACACAGATACGCAGTATTTT; CDR3aa: CASSLVASKDTDTQYF
d_gene: TRBD1; abundance: few; v_gene: TRBV15; len: 13; j_gene: TRBJ1-1; CDR3nt: TGTGCCACCATGGGACAGTTAGACACTGAAGCTTTCTTT; CDR3aa: CATMGQLDTEAFF
d_gene: -; abundance: once; v_gene: TRBV7-2; len: 13; j_gene: TRBJ1-5; CDR3nt: TGTGCCAGCAGCCAGGTCGGCGGTCAGCCCCAGCATTTT; CDR3aa: CASSQVGGQPQHF
d_gene: -; abundance: many; v_gene: TRBV4-3; len: 16; j_gene: TRBJ1-3; CDR3nt: TGCGCCAGCAGCCAAGAGGCAGGACGCACTGGAAACACCATATATTTT; CDR3aa: CASSQEAGRTGNTIYF
d_gene: TRBD1; abundance: few; v_gene: TRBV12-3/TRBV12-4; len: 15; j_gene: TRBJ2-1; CDR3nt: TGTGCCAGCAGTTTACCCCAGGGGGCTTACAATGAGCAGTTCTTC; CDR3aa: CASSLPQGAYNEQFF
d_gene: -; abundance: many; v_gene: TRBV7-9; len: 15; j_gene: TRBJ2-6; CDR3nt: TGTGCCAGCAGCCCACAGGGAGCTGGGGCCAACGTCCTGACTTTC; CDR3aa: CASSPQGAGANVLTF
d_gene: -; abundance: -; v_gene: TRBV4-1; len: 15; j_gene: TRBJ1-6; CDR3nt: TGCGCCAGCAGCCAAGTCCGGGTCGGGGGGGCACCCCTCCACTTT; CDR3aa: CASSQVRVGGAPLHF
d_gene: -; abundance: -; v_gene: TRBV7-8; len: 14; j_gene: TRBJ2-1; CDR3nt: TGTGCCAGCAGCTTTTTGCTAAGTTACAATGAGCAGTTCTTC; CDR3aa: CASSFLLSYNEQFF
d_gene: TRBD1; abundance: many; v_gene: TRBV6-5; len: 14; j_gene: TRBJ2-7; CDR3nt: TGTGCCAGCAGAAGGGACAGGGGGATCTACGAGCAGTACTTC; CDR3aa: CASRRDRGIYEQYF
d_gene: TRBD1; abundance: -; v_gene: TRBV20-1; len: 14; j_gene: TRBJ1-4; CDR3nt: TGCAGTGCTAGAACCCCGGGACAGAATGAAAAACTGTTTTTT; CDR3aa: CSARTPGQNEKLFF
d_gene: -; abundance: -; v_gene: TRBV20-1; len: 12; j_gene: TRBJ1-1; CDR3nt: TGCAGCATTAGGGGTGTTTGGACTGAAGCTTTCTTT; CDR3aa: CSIRGVWTEAFF
d_gene: -; abundance: -; v_gene: TRBV3-1; len: 15; j_gene: TRBJ2-5; CDR3nt: TGTGCCAGCAGCCAAGTGTGGGGGGAAGTGGAGACCCAGTACTTC; CDR3aa: CASSQVWGEVETQYF
d_gene: -; abundance: -; v_gene: TRBV12-3/TRBV12-4; len: 13; j_gene: TRBJ1-1; CDR3nt: TGTGCCAGCGTTAGACTTTGGGGCGGTGAAGCTTTCTTT; CDR3aa: CASVRLWGGEAFF
d_gene: -; abundance: many; v_gene: TRBV20-1; len: 13; j_gene: TRBJ2-2; CDR3nt: TGCAGCGTCGGGGGGCGAGACACCGGGGAGCTGTTTTTT; CDR3aa: CSVGGRDTGELFF
d_gene: -; abundance: few; v_gene: TRBV20-1; len: 16; j_gene: TRBJ1-6; CDR3nt: TGCAGTGCTAGAGTCTGGGGGGCGCGGAGTAATTCACCCCTCCACTTT; CDR3aa: CSARVWGARSNSPLHF
d_gene: -; abundance: many; v_gene: TRBV6-5; len: 19; j_gene: TRBJ1-2; CDR3nt: TGTGCCAGCAGTTCGGGGCAGGGTTCATACAGCTGGTTTGGGTATGGCTACACCTTC; CDR3aa: CASSSGQGSYSWFGYGYTF
d_gene: TRBD1; abundance: many; v_gene: TRBV7-2; len: 15; j_gene: TRBJ2-2; CDR3nt: TGTGCCAGCAGCTTAGGACAGGGGCACACCGGGGAGCTGTTTTTT; CDR3aa: CASSLGQGHTGELFF
d_gene: -; abundance: many; v_gene: TRBV29-1; len: 13; j_gene: TRBJ2-5; CDR3nt: TGCAGCGTTGACAAACAGGGCAGGGAGACCCAGTACTTC; CDR3aa: CSVDKQGRETQYF
d_gene: -; abundance: many; v_gene: TRBV6-5; len: 14; j_gene: TRBJ2-7; CDR3nt: TGTGCCAGCAGAAAGGGGCAGAGAGGTTACGAGCAGTACTTC; CDR3aa: CASRKGQRGYEQYF
d_gene: -; abundance: many; v_gene: TRBV5-1; len: 12; j_gene: TRBJ2-7; CDR3nt: TGCGCCAGCAGCTATGACATTTACGAGCAGTACTTC; CDR3aa: CASSYDIYEQYF
d_gene: TRBD1; abundance: many; v_gene: TRBV5-1; len: 14; j_gene: TRBJ2-5; CDR3nt: TGCGCCAGCAGCACTGGACAGGGGAGGGAGACCCAGTACTTC; CDR3aa: CASSTGQGRETQYF
d_gene: TRBD2; abundance: few; v_gene: TRBV3-1; len: 16; j_gene: TRBJ2-1; CDR3nt: TGTGCCAGCAGCCAAGGAGGACTAGCGGCTGTCGATGAGCAGTTCTTC; CDR3aa: CASSQGGLAAVDEQFF
d_gene: -; abundance: few; v_gene: TRBV18; len: 15; j_gene: TRBJ2-1; CDR3nt: TGTGCCAGCTCACCACCCGCAGGGGCCTACAATGAGCAGTTCTTC; CDR3aa: CASSPPAGAYNEQFF
d_gene: TRBD1; abundance: -; v_gene: TRBV7-8; len: 13; j_gene: TRBJ1-2; CDR3nt: TGTGCCAGCAGCTTGAAGCAGGGGGATGGCTACACCTTC; CDR3aa: CASSLKQGDGYTF
d_gene: -; abundance: many; v_gene: TRBV4-1; len: 16; j_gene: TRBJ1-5; CDR3nt: TGCGCCAGCAGCCAAGGCCTGGGGGATAGCAATCAGCCCCAGCATTTT; CDR3aa: CASSQGLGDSNQPQHF
d_gene: -; abundance: few; v_gene: TRBV10-3; len: 15; j_gene: TRBJ2-1; CDR3nt: TGTGCCATCAGTTCCCGGGAGTTGAGGGACAATGAGCAGTTCTTC; CDR3aa: CAISSRELRDNEQFF
d_gene: -; abundance: -; v_gene: TRBV7-2; len: 16; j_gene: TRBJ2-3; CDR3nt: TGTGCCAGCAGCTTAGCGGGGGGGCCCGGCACAGATACGCAGTATTTT; CDR3aa: CASSLAGGPGTDTQYF
d_gene: -; abundance: few; v_gene: TRBV15; len: 13; j_gene: TRBJ1-3; CDR3nt: TGTGCCACCAGCAGAGATGCGGGAAACACCATATATTTT; CDR3aa: CATSRDAGNTIYF
d_gene: -; abundance: -; v_gene: TRBV5-1; len: 14; j_gene: TRBJ2-2; CDR3nt: TGCGCCAGTTCCGGGACACCGAACACCGGGGAGCTGTTTTTT; CDR3aa: CASSGTPNTGELFF